This T cell receptor beta chain was sequenced during a study of breast tumors, draining lymph nodes, adjacent tissues. Broader study findings: Luminal-like breast cancer showed significantly higher tumor–nontumor repertoire similarity than basal-like. Tumor TCR diversity was below lymph nodes but above nontumor tissue. The lymph node origin of tumor T cells was framed as consistent with a hypothesis, not demonstrated.

Each CDR3 protein is one row after TCRdb ran MiXCR on the multiplex PCR reads. The data show more than 50,000 distinct CDR3 sequences, with less than 60% seen just once and roughly 19% held by the top ten. Notes on this clonotype: Antigen specificity is unknown.

Germline CDR1 is SGHRS and CDR2 is YFSETQ. The CDR3 is made up of 13 amino acids. V dropped 6 bases and J dropped 2 bases, with 10 bases sitting between them. The chain carries TRBV5-1 and TRBJ2-3; D remains ambiguous. Sequencing used breast tumor tissue. This TCR was sampled from a female donor with breast cancer. Some clones in this sample may be carry-over from other donors' samples. The chain's CDR3 is CASTARDTDTQYF. CDR3 nucleotides: TGCGCCAGCACCGCTAGAGACACAGATACGCAGTATTTT.